These 23 T cell receptor beta chains were all obtained from the same sample, sequenced in a study of blood T cell repertoires in COVID-19. Measured with immunoSEQ multiplex PCR; TCRdb has only the in-frame clones, and not every one. The data hold hundreds of thousands of clones, with over 75% observed a single time. Sequencing input: peripheral blood. The receptors were sampled from a human donor in a cohort sampled during active COVID-19.

The V call is TRBV12-3 or TRBV12-4, the J call TRBJ2-1, with D maybe TRBD1 (5 bases). The CDR3 spans 12 residues. With 5 bases removed from V and 13 bases from J, the gap between germline ends came to 15 bases. CDR3 nucleotide sequence: TGTGCCAGCAGTCTTCCCGGGCAGGGTCAGTTCTTC. It encodes CASSLPGQGQFF.

This sequence joins TRBV4-1 and TRBJ2-7, with a tentative D call TRBD2 (5 bases). The germline CDR1 and CDR2 sequences are MGHRA and YSYEKL. The CDR3 has 16 amino acids. V lost 0 bases, J lost 0 bases, and 12 bases lay in between. For the CDR3, the DNA is TGCGCCAGCAGCCAAGAGGGCCCGAGCGGCTCCTACGAGCAGTACTTC. This codes for CASSQEGPSGSYEQYF.

The chain has TRBV6-5 and TRBJ1-3; D perhaps matches TRBD1 (5 bases). Looked up from germline, CDR1 is MNHEY and CDR2 is SVGAGI. This CDR3 has 15 residues. V shed 2 bases and J shed 2 bases, with 10 bases lying between them. Written as DNA, the CDR3 is TGTGCCAGCAGTTACCGCGGGACTGCTGGAAACACCATATATTTT. It codes for CASSYRGTAGNTIYF.

The V gene is TRBV15, the J gene TRBJ1-1; perhaps TRBD1 as D (6 bases). V lost 1 base, J lost 0 bases, and 15 bases lay in between. Germline assignment: CDR1 LNHNV and CDR2 YYDKDF (reference sequence). CDR3 length equals 17 residues. CDR3 in DNA: TGTGCCACCAGCAGAGGGAATGGGGGCCGTATGAACACTGAAGCTTTCTTT. Amino acid sequence: CATSRGNGGRMNTEAFF. Combining the CDR3 with reference TRBV15 and TRBJ1-1 gives the whole variable domain DAMVIQNPRYQVTQFGKPVTLSCSQTLNHNVMYWYQQKSSQAPKLLFHYYDKDFNNEADTPDNFQSRRPNTSFCFLDIRSPGLGDTAMYLCATSRGNGGRMNTEAFFGQGTRLTVV.

This clone has only one observation. J is TRBJ2-2 and V is TRBV3-1 (or the pseudogene TRBV3-2); perhaps TRBD1 as D (5 bases). This CDR3 has 13 residues. Germline V gives CDR1 LGHDT, CDR2 YNNKEL (reference sequence). Trimming took 6 bases from V and 5 from J, leaving 10 bases between them. For the CDR3, the DNA is TGTGCCAGCAGACAGGAGCCAACCGGGGAGCTGTTTTTT. Translating it yields CASRQEPTGELFF.

The CDR3 nucleotides read TGTGCCAGTAGCCCATCCCAGGGTATGGACACTGAAGCTTTCTTT. This sequence encodes CASSPSQGMDTEAFF. J is TRBJ1-1 and V is TRBV19; perhaps TRBD1 as D (5 bases). The CDR3 spans 15 residues. Looked up from germline, CDR1 is LNHDA and CDR2 is SQIVND (reference sequence). V dropped 6 bases and J dropped 3 bases, with 17 bases sitting between them.

V is TRBV6-5 and J is TRBJ1-2; no clear D gene. CDR1 is MNHEY and CDR2 is SVGAGI in the germline V gene. V lost 8 bases and J 4 bases, leaving 20 bases between the germline ends. The CDR3 runs 15 residues. This chain's CDR3 is CASQQTNQVGYGYTF. CDR3 in DNA: TGTGCCAGCCAGCAAACGAACCAGGTGGGCTATGGCTACACCTTC.

The chain's CDR3 is CASSLGTYPTEAFF. The CDR3 DNA follows: TGTGCCAGCAGCTTGGGTACCTACCCCACTGAAGCTTTCTTT. The V call is TRBV5-4, the J call TRBJ1-1; no firm D call. The CDR3 consists of 14 residues. The V end lost 0 bases, the J end lost 4 bases, and 10 bases lay between the germline ends. Looked up from germline, CDR1 is SGHNT and CDR2 is YYREEE (reference sequence). Looking up the rest from reference TRBV5-4 and TRBJ1-1 gives the full variable domain: ETGVTQSPTHLIKTRGQQVTLRCSSQSGHNTVSWYQQALGQGPQFIFQYYREEENGRGNFPPRFSGLQFPNYSSELNVNALELDDSALYLCASSLGTYPTEAFFGQGTRLTVV.

The chain recombines TRBV2 with TRBJ1-5; D ambiguous. Trimming left V 6 bases short and J 4 bases short, with 10 bases between. This CDR3 spans 13 amino acids. Per the germline V gene, CDR1 is SNHLY and CDR2 is FYNNEI. The CDR3 nucleotides read TGTGCCAGCAGCAGGTACGCTAATCAGCCCCAGCATTTT. This gives the protein CASSRYANQPQHF. The whole variable domain, remainder taken from reference TRBV2 and TRBJ1-5, is EPEVTQTPSHQVTQMGQEVILRCVPISNHLYFYWYRQILGQKVEFLVSFYNNEISEKSEIFDDQFSVERPDGSNFTLKIRSTKLEDSAMYFCASSRYANQPQHFGDGTRLSIL.

This chain links TRBV14 with TRBJ1-3; TRBD1 is a possible D gene (5 bases). Per germline, CDR1 SGHDN and CDR2 FVKESK. The V and J ends lost 2 bases and 0 bases respectively, with 17 bases between them. The CDR3 contains 18 residues. The CDR3 DNA reads TGTGCCAGCAGCCAACGAAAACAGGTCAGACCCTCTGGAAACACCATATATTTT. Amino acids: CASSQRKQVRPSGNTIYF.

This clone was counted between two and nine times. V gene TRBV4-1 combines with J gene TRBJ2-2; no reliable D call. V was cut by 0 bases and J by 1 base, with 9 bases left in between. CDR1 and CDR2 from the germline V gene are MGHRA and YSYEKL. This CDR3 is built from 16 residues. Here the CDR3 DNA reads TGCGCCAGCAGCCAAGAGCAGACAAAGAACACCGGGGAGCTGTTTTTT. Its protein product is CASSQEQTKNTGELFF.

This chain joins TRBV5-1 and TRBJ2-7; 9 bases line up with TRBD2. Germline CDR1 and CDR2: SGHRS and YFSETQ. The CDR3 totals 15 residues. V lost 5 bases to trimming and J lost 5 bases; unmatched junction nucleotides: 11. The CDR3 bases are TGCGCCAGCAGATACCAACCGGGCGGGGGGGACGAGCAGTACTTC. Its protein product is CASRYQPGGGDEQYF.

The gene calls are TRBV9 and TRBJ2-3; D uncertain. CDR3 length: 14 residues. With 0 bases removed from V and 2 bases from J, the gap between germline ends came to 7 bases. CDR1 and CDR2 (germline): SGDLS, YYNGEE. The CDR3 coding sequence is TGTGCCAGCAGCGTAGGGCGACTCACAGATACGCAGTATTTT. Translated, it gives CASSVGRLTDTQYF.

About this clone itself: Other nucleotide sequences in the sample specify the same CDR3. CDR3 amino acids: CASSLVQGNEKLFF. The CDR3 DNA reads TGCGCCAGCAGCTTGGTACAGGGAAATGAAAAACTGTTTTTT. V gene TRBV5-1 combines with J gene TRBJ1-4; perhaps TRBD1 as D (6 bases). Trimming pared 0 bases from V and 5 bases from J, leaving 8 bases between. The germline V gene encodes CDR1 SGHRS and CDR2 YFSETQ. The CDR3 has 14 amino acids.

The chain has TRBV18 and TRBJ2-3; D gene unclear. V lost 4 bases and J lost 2, with 16 bases in between. In germline, CDR1 is KGHSH, CDR2 LQKENI. The CDR3 spans 16 residues. The CDR3 here is CASSRSDTTITDTQYF. The CDR3 DNA sequence: TGTGCCAGCTCACGAAGCGATACCACAATCACAGATACGCAGTATTTT. The full variable domain, with the rest looked up from reference TRBV18 and TRBJ2-3, is NAGVMQNPRHLVRRRGQEARLRCSPMKGHSHVYWYRQLPEEGLKFMVYLQKENIIDESGMPKERFSAEFPKEGPSILRIQQVVRGDSAAYFCASSRSDTTITDTQYFGPGTRLTVL.

The sample holds a few counts of this clone. The junction departs from germline at one end; a sequencing error may be responsible. In DNA, the CDR3 is TGTGCCAGAAGCCTTATGACAGGGGGCTCGTCCTTC. This sequence encodes CARSLMTGGSSF. The chain combines TRBV5-3 with TRBJ1-2; TRBD1 agrees at 10 bases. TRBV5-3 is classed as an ORF, of uncertain function. There are 12 residues in the CDR3.

The chain has TRBV5-1 and TRBJ2-2; D gene unclear. Germline V gene data show CDR1 as SGHRS and CDR2 as YFSETQ. This CDR3 region has 13 residues. V dropped 0 bases and J dropped 6 bases, with 6 bases sitting between them. The CDR3 DNA is TGCGCCAGCAGCTTGGGGCATGCCGGGGAGCTGTTTTTT. Protein product: CASSLGHAGELFF.

The CDR3 DNA reads TGCGCCAGCAGTGCACAGAATAACATTCAGTACTTC. This translates into CASSAQNNIQYF. The gene calls are TRBV10-2 and TRBJ2-4; D ambiguous. The CDR3 has 12 residues. Germline V gene data show CDR1 as WSHSY and CDR2 as SAAADI. V was shortened by 4 bases and J by 7 bases, with 8 bases between the two germline ends.

This clone has just one count. This chain connects TRBV9 to TRBJ2-2, with 7 bases lining up with TRBD2. The ends lost 4 bases at V and 4 bases at J; junction bases unmatched: 10. Germline-derived CDR1 and CDR2 are SGDLS and YYNGEE. The CDR3 contains 16 residues. The CDR3 here is CASSTIPGGFTGELFF. DNA of the CDR3: TGTGCCAGCAGCACTATTCCGGGGGGATTCACCGGGGAGCTGTTTTTT.

This clone was seen only once. The chain couples TRBV11-1 to TRBJ2-7; 8 bases are shared with TRBD1. The CDR3 is 12 amino acids. The trim removed 6 bases at V and 6 bases at J, leaving 4 bases unmatched. CDR1 is SGHAT, CDR2 FQDESV, per germline (reference sequence). Here the CDR3 DNA reads TGTGCCAGCAGAGGACAGGGTGGCGAGCAGTACTTC. Amino acids: CASRGQGGEQYF.

This chain uses TRBV15 with TRBJ1-3; D remains unclear. V shed 5 bases and J shed 0 bases, with 17 bases lying between them. This CDR3 region has 17 residues. Per germline, CDR1 LNHNV and CDR2 YYDKDF (reference sequence). In DNA, the CDR3 is TGTGCCACCAGCTACAGAAGAAGACCGGACTCTGGAAACACCATATATTTT. Residues: CATSYRRRPDSGNTIYF.

This clone appeared a few times. The chain is built from TRBV10-3 and TRBJ1-2; D might be TRBD1 (6 bases). V gave up 7 bases and J gave up 4 bases, with 13 bases separating them. The CDR3 runs to 13 residues. CDR1 is ENHRY, CDR2 SYGVKD, per germline. The CDR3 protein is CAITPGGGYGYTF. The CDR3 DNA follows: TGTGCCATCACCCCGGGAGGGGGCTATGGCTACACCTTC.

This clone occurred once. The chain employs TRBV15 and TRBJ1-2, with D possibly TRBD1 on 5 matching bases. The germline CDR1 and CDR2 sequences are LNHNV and YYDKDF (reference sequence). V was clipped by 3 bases and J by 7 bases, with 12 bases between them. The CDR3 runs to 13 residues. The CDR3 is CATSRPRGAGYTF. CDR3 nucleotide sequence: TGTGCCACCAGCAGGCCACGTGGGGCTGGCTACACCTTC.